The sequence of this T cell receptor beta chain was determined in a study of glioma-infiltrating T cells after dendritic cell vaccination (dated by TCRdb to about 2016). At the level of the whole study: The cohort comprised around 15 glioblastoma patients from Phase I and II dendritic cell vaccination trials, 9 newly diagnosed and 6 with recurrent disease. Three intradermal dendritic cell vaccine injections were administered to patients at biweekly intervals in the arm below the axilla. Patients received autologous tumor lysate-pulsed dendritic cell vaccination between about 2002 and 2013. Survival after dendritic cell vaccination was correlated with TCR sequencing metrics such as TIL content and the overlap between tumor and blood repertoires. To make the vaccine, monocyte-derived dendritic cells were cultured for seven to eight days with IL-4 and GM-CSF and then pulsed overnight with autologous tumor lysate. Tumor-infiltrating lymphocyte content was quantified and tumor and blood repertoires were compared in dendritic cell-vaccinated glioblastoma patients by deep sequencing of TCR beta CDR3 regions. What the study reported, not specific to this receptor: No direct relationship between TCR clonality and survival was found, suggesting that a diverse polyclonal response may matter. The response model built on TCR overlap across three groups was characterized as speculative, with prospective validation still needed. Longer time to progression and overall survival after dendritic cell vaccination were predicted by higher estimated pretreatment TIL content. The cohort was small and heterogeneous, with few patients having full blood and tumor sets and even fewer initial-recurrent tumor pairs.

Reading from cysteine to phenylalanine, the CDR3 counts 15 amino acids. Only the CDR3 region is kept as DNA, spanning 45 bases read in frame from base 1. The germline V gene encodes CDR1 GTSNPN and CDR2 SVGIG (reference sequence). V is pruned by 3 bases and J by 0 bases, leaving 7 bases of the junction without a gene match. TCRB CDR3 regions were amplified from 2 to 2.5 ug genomic DNA, or all available DNA if less, using the immunoSEQ assay. The multiplex PCR relied on 60 forward primers for TCR V beta segments and 13 reverse primers for J beta segments. To estimate reads per starting template, synthetic control templates were spiked into each sample at limiting dilution. Reads of 87 bp were generated by sequencing on the Illumina HiSeq System. The authors processed their data as follows. PCR and sequencing errors were removed by a nearest neighbor algorithm that merged closely related sequences. TCR overlap was measured as the percentage of unique tumor TCR beta sequences also present in the same patient's peripheral blood. In its TCRdb copy, this immuneACCESS table keeps in-frame sequences only and misses some clones. Where compared with another copy, unresolved V genes explain less than half of these, and the others have no known cause. V and J calls and clone size are those listed in that table; D and trimming were worked out from the DNA. The sample table records around 96,000 clones; approximately 80% of these occur just once. Together, the top ten hold less than 7% of the sample.

Concerning this clone itself: Its binding antigen is unknown. Base qualities are not at hand, and no much larger clone is one base apart.

To be selected, patients needed enough residual fresh-frozen tumor tissue and more than two years of available survival data. Molecular status otherwise varied across the glioblastoma patients, but none of them carried an isocitrate dehydrogenase mutation. PBMC were collected before vaccination, two weeks after the third vaccination, and at tumor progression when it occurred. The Qiagen DNeasy Blood extraction Kit was used to extract genomic DNA. This receptor was taken from a human donor with glioblastoma. The material sequenced was blood, taken before dendritic cell vaccination. The rearranged segments are TRBV30 and TRBJ1-2; 7 central nucleotides agree with TRBD1. CDR3 reads: CAWRGPGQSNYGYTF. The DNA is TGTGCCTGGAGGGGACCGGGACAGTCTAACTATGGCTACACCTTC.